The present T cell receptor (beta chain) was sequenced within a study of blood T cell repertoires in COVID-19. As for the study in general: Researchers got acute and convalescent COVID-19 samples from the United States, Italy and Spain.

The study drew participants aged about 18 to 89 years from around 24 US areas. Clinical history reported by participants formed the basis on which cohorts were assigned. Looked up from germline, CDR1 is WNHNN and CDR2 is SYGVQD (reference sequence). V gave up 0 bases and J gave up 12 bases; unmatched junction bases: 2. This CDR3 has 13 residues. As originally analysed: Reference gene primer amplification gave nucleated cell count estimates. Here immunoSEQ multiplex PCR was the method, and the copy in TCRdb shows in-frame clones only, minus some. Clonal size and the V and J genes are those of that table, whereas D and trimming came from the DNA. Of 350,000 to 400,000 clones listed, roughly nine tenths are singletons.

V and J are TRBV10-1 and TRBJ1-5, with TRBD1 matching over 10 bases. Sequenced input: PBMCs or T cells enriched from blood (not recorded which). The receptor was isolated from a woman aged 40-49 years who had been exposed to COVID-19. CDR3 DNA sequence: TGCGCCAGCAGTGAGTCAGGACAGGGGGTCCAGCATTTT. This encodes CASSESGQGVQHF.